The clone carrying this T cell receptor (beta chain) was seen at least ten times. CDR1 LNHDA and CDR2 SQIVND come from the germline V gene (reference sequence). This CDR3 is 13 amino acids long. The V and J ends lost 3 bases and 3 bases respectively, with 8 bases between them. This entry belongs to a study of T-cell reconstitution after alpha-beta-depleted transplantation in children. Preparation of the TCRbeta library involved a method that used unique molecular identifiers. TCRdb recomputed calls from the PCR reads with MiXCR, one row per CDR3 protein. The sample contains almost 500,000 distinct CDR3 sequences, roughly an eighth of which appear only once.

The sample in question was PBMCs from the stem cell graft donor, obtained from the stem cell graft. The genes are TRBV19 and TRBJ1-2; D is undetermined. This TCR was recovered from a human donor who donated a stem cell graft to a child with combined immunodeficiency. The CDR3 region is CASSIGLDYGYTF. The CDR3 DNA reads as TGTGCCAGTAGTATTGGTTTGGACTATGGCTACACCTTC.